This T cell receptor beta chain stems from a study of graft-versus-host responses after intestinal transplantation. Sequenced by immunoSEQ multiplex PCR; TCRdb stores in-frame clones only, minus some. The repertoire includes tens of thousands of clones, about 87% of them detected once, and roughly 0.4% sits in the top ten. Germline V gene data show CDR1 as KGHSH and CDR2 as LQKENI. There are 16 residues in the CDR3. Germline trimming cut 3 bases from V and 11 bases from J; bases unmatched to any gene: 15. Concerning this clone itself: Its target is not known.

The clonotype originates from a human donor who was the organ donor for an intestinal transplant. The rearrangement joins TRBV18 to TRBJ1-4, with TRBD1 matching 7 bases. The sample in question was unstimulated CD4+ T cells sorted from spleen or lymph node cells, obtained before transplant. The CDR3 bases are TGTGCCAGCTCACCCAATGCGATGGACAGGAAAACTAAACTGTTTTTT. Residues: CASSPNAMDRKTKLFF. The variable domain in full, with the rest retrieved from reference TRBV18 and TRBJ1-4, is NAGVMQNPRHLVRRRGQEARLRCSPMKGHSHVYWYRQLPEEGLKFMVYLQKENIIDESGMPKERFSAEFPKEGPSILRIQQVVRGDSAAYFCASSPNAMDRKTKLFFGSGTQLSVL.